This T cell receptor beta chain was sequenced in a study of T cell repertoires in cytomegalovirus infection (dated by TCRdb to about 2019). Background for the entire study: Recently identified HLA-C-restricted CMV epitopes, whose presentation resists viral immunomodulation, were targeted by peptide stimulations together with well-studied HLA-B-restricted epitopes. Donor HLA type was relevant to the analysis, as public TCR beta signatures indicated carriage of CMV infection together with the matching HLA type. Paper-wide results and their limitations: The ex vivo response was dominated by HLA-C-restricted CMV-specific TCR beta clonotypes, and the single most frequent clonotype in two of eight donors was supplied by these HLA-C-restricted clonotypes. In both this cohort and an independent cohort of 350 to 400 donors, the cumulative frequency of public TCR beta family members distinguished carriers of CMV infection plus the relevant HLA type.

Note on this clonotype: No cognate antigen has been identified for it. Within one base of it there is no much larger clone, and no base qualities were kept.

This sample's treatment or condition label indicates: in vitro stimulation with specific CMV peptide epitopes to enrich CMV-specific T cells. Sequencing took place on an Illumina HiSeq 1500. TCRdb handled the public reads itself, with Q25 trimming in fastp and clone calling in MiXCR, and kept productive beta chains. Rows matching on CDR3 protein sequence are summarized as one entry with the most common DNA and genes. Recorded for this sample are roughly 570,000 distinct CDR3 sequences; 35% to 50% of them occurred a single time. The ten largest clones take up 40% to 60% of the sample. From V the trimming removes 6 bases and from J it removes 4 bases, while the gene matches leave 9 bases of the junction unaccounted for. CDR1 DFQATT and CDR2 SNEGSKA are derived from the germline V gene (reference sequence). Including cysteine and phenylalanine, the CDR3 has 15 amino acids. Solely the CDR3 DNA is kept, with 45 bases framed from the first base.

The clonotype comes from a human donor in good health (CMV status not recorded). Some clones in this sample may be carry-over from other donors' samples. The chain is encoded by TRBV20-1 joined to TRBJ1-4; TRBD1 aligns with 9 central bases. The specimen comprised cultured PBMCs, sampled from culture after CMV antigen stimulation. The CDR3 protein sequence reads: CSAEDRGAFNEKLFF. The nucleotides read TGCAGTGCCGAGGACAGGGGTGCTTTTAATGAAAAACTGTTTTTT.